Listed below are T cell receptor beta chains from one sample, sequenced in a study of blood T cell repertoires in COVID-19. The protocol was immunoSEQ multiplex PCR, while the TCRdb copy is restricted to in-frame clones and leaves out a portion. In the table there are about 190,000 clones, around 80% of which are singletons. The sequencing input was peripheral blood. The source is a human donor in a cohort sampled during active COVID-19. Both conserved end residues are part of each CDR3. D genes are given only for firm matches. Size values are once, few and many counts, or a class for expanded clones, and some rows have none.

>.|TRBV4-2|TRBJ2-3|.
CASSPRTVTDTQYF
TGTGCCAGCAGCCCTAGGACAGTAACAGATACGCAGTATTTT
>once|TRBV29-1|TRBJ1-2|TRBD1
CSAPDRVYGYTF
TGCAGCGCGCCGGACAGGGTTTATGGCTACACCTTC
>.|TRBV11-2|TRBJ2-2|TRBD2
CASSPGTWRGAGELFF
TGTGCCAGCAGCCCGGGGACTTGGCGGGGGGCGGGGGAGCTGTTTTTT
>.|TRBV11-2|TRBJ2-7|TRBD1
CASSWGTGAYEQYF
TGTGCCAGCAGCTGGGGGACAGGAGCCTACGAGCAGTACTTC
>.|TRBV7-6|TRBJ2-1|TRBD1
CASSLQSDRPQFF
TGTGCCAGCAGCTTACAGTCGGACAGGCCGCAGTTCTTC
>.|TRBV29-1|TRBJ2-5|.
CSVGRGGMETQYF
TGCAGCGTTGGGCGTGGGGGGATGGAGACCCAGTACTTC
>.|TRBV19|TRBJ2-5|TRBD1
CASSFSSGTGQETQYF
TGTGCCAGTAGTTTTTCCTCCGGGACAGGGCAAGAGACCCAGTACTTC
>once|TRBV28|TRBJ2-7|.
CASREIQEPLAEQYF
TGTGCCAGCAGGGAAATACAGGAACCTCTTGCCGAGCAGTACTTC
>.|TRBV19|TRBJ1-1|TRBD1
CASSMRQGASEAFF
TGTGCCAGTAGTATGCGGCAGGGGGCATCTGAAGCTTTCTTT
>.|TRBV10-3|TRBJ2-7|TRBD1
CATNPGQGIYEQYF
TGTGCCACCAACCCGGGACAGGGGATTTACGAGCAGTACTTC
>few|TRBV6-5|TRBJ2-7|TRBD2
CASSYGGGRVYEQYF
TGTGCCAGCAGTTACGGTGGCGGGAGGGTGTACGAGCAGTACTTC
>few|TRBV5-1|TRBJ1-6|.
CASSPAGEGGSPLHF
TGCGCCAGCAGCCCGGCCGGGGAGGGTGGGTCACCCCTCCACTTT
>.|TRBV7-2|TRBJ2-5|TRBD1
CASSLLGNTGTVIGTQYF
TGTGCCAGCAGCCTACTGGGTAATACGGGGACAGTTATCGGTACCCAGTACTTC
>.|TRBV7-2|TRBJ2-1|.
CASSLAVSGPYNEQFF
TGTGCCAGCAGCTTAGCGGTCAGCGGACCTTACAATGAGCAGTTCTTC
>once|TRBV9|TRBJ2-1|TRBD2
CASSATSGRLYNEQFF
TGTGCCAGCAGCGCTACTAGCGGGAGACTCTACAATGAGCAGTTCTTC
>.|TRBV20-1|TRBJ1-2|.
CSATGGYGYTF
TGCAGTGCCACCGGGGGGTATGGCTACACCTTC
>.|TRBV28|TRBJ2-7|TRBD2
CASSRAGGGSYEQYF
TGTGCCAGCAGTCGAGCGGGAGGAGGTTCCTACGAGCAGTACTTC
>.|TRBV9|TRBJ2-7|TRBD2
CASSARTTSGAEQYF
TGTGCCAGCAGCGCACGAACGACTAGCGGGGCGGAGCAGTACTTC